Listed here are 31 T cell receptor beta chains from one sample, sequenced in a study of cytotoxic CD8 clonotypes in ibrutinib-treated CLL. The method was immunoSEQ multiplex PCR; TCRdb's version includes in-frame clones alone and lacks a portion of them. The data contain some 26,000 clones, roughly 85% of them singletons. The material was PBMCs, obtained after 24 months of ibrutinib treatment. These receptor sequences come from a human donor with chronic lymphocytic leukemia.

The rearrangement uses TRBV11-2 and TRBJ1-3; the D is unclear. The CDR3 covers 13 residues. V was trimmed by 4 bases and J by 7 bases, leaving 11 bases between them. Germline lookup yields CDR1 SGHAT and CDR2 FQNNGV. The chain's CDR3 is CASSSALGNTIYF. DNA of the CDR3: TGTGCCAGCAGCTCGGCCCTTGGGAACACCATATATTTT.

The rearrangement joins TRBV4-1 to TRBJ1-1; a possible D gene is TRBD1 (5 bases). V was cut by 4 bases and J by 1 base, with 13 bases left in between. This CDR3 contains 15 residues. Germline values: CDR1 MGHRA, CDR2 YSYEKL. The CDR3 loop reads CASSPITGPNTEAFF. In DNA form, the CDR3 reads TGCGCCAGCAGCCCTATTACGGGGCCGAACACTGAAGCTTTCTTT.

V gene TRBV2 combines with J gene TRBJ2-3, with 10 positions matching TRBD2. CDR1 is SNHLY, CDR2 FYNNEI, per germline. The junction had 11 bases not matched to a gene; V was cut back by 3 bases and J by 2 bases. The CDR3 contains 18 residues. The CDR3: CASSDTPGLAELTDTQYF. Written as DNA, the CDR3 is TGTGCCAGCAGTGATACCCCCGGACTAGCGGAGCTCACAGATACGCAGTATTTT.

The genes are TRBV7-9 and TRBJ1-2, with a weak D call TRBD1 (6 bases). The CDR3 consists of 14 residues. Germline V gene data show CDR1 as SEHNR and CDR2 as FQNEAQ (reference sequence). V lost 5 bases, J lost 4 bases, and 14 bases lay in between. In DNA, the CDR3 is TGTGCCAGCAGCCCGAGAGACAGGTTCTATGGCTACACCTTC. Amino acid sequence: CASSPRDRFYGYTF.

The chain links TRBV6-5 to TRBJ2-7; no clear D. Looked up from germline, CDR1 is MNHEY and CDR2 is SVGAGI. V lost 0 bases and J 3 bases, leaving 9 bases between the germline ends. This CDR3 spans 14 amino acids. CDR3 in amino acids: CASSYSLSSYEQYF. CDR3 bases: TGTGCCAGCAGTTACTCGTTGTCCAGCTACGAGCAGTACTTC.

The V call is TRBV19, the J call TRBJ1-1, with 7 bases aligning to TRBD1. Germline V gene data show CDR1 as LNHDA and CDR2 as SQIVND (reference sequence). Trimming cost V 6 bases and J 3 bases; bases outside gene matches: 4. CDR3 length: 13 residues. Written as DNA, the CDR3 is TGTGCCAGTAGCTCCCAGGGGGACACTGAAGCTTTCTTT. Its protein product is CASSSQGDTEAFF. The full variable domain, in which reference TRBV19 and TRBJ1-1 provide the parts outside the CDR3, is DGGITQSPKYLFRKEGQNVTLSCEQNLNHDAMYWYRQDPGQGLRLIYYSQIVNDFQKGDIAEGYSVSREKKESFPLTVTSAQKNPTAFYLCASSSQGDTEAFFGQGTRLTVV.

The genes are TRBV11-2 and TRBJ2-7; 10 nucleotides match TRBD2. This CDR3 spans 14 amino acids. The V gene's germline CDR1 is SGHAT and CDR2 FQNNGV. V gave up 1 base and J gave up 6 bases; unmatched junction bases: 3. This chain's CDR3 is CASSLGTSGVEQYF. DNA of the CDR3: TGTGCCAGCAGCTTAGGAACTAGCGGGGTCGAGCAGTACTTC.

This clone was observed a few times. The genes are TRBV5-6 and TRBJ1-1; D possibly corresponds to TRBD1 (6 bases). CDR1 is SGHDT, CDR2 YYEEEE, per germline. The V end lost 4 bases, the J end lost 5 bases, and 9 bases lay between the germline ends. There are 12 residues in the CDR3. CDR3 sequence: CASSIGGTEAFF. CDR3 coding DNA: TGTGCCAGCAGCATAGGGGGTACTGAAGCTTTCTTT.

The CDR3 reads CASGNRVPYEQYF. DNA for the CDR3: TGTGCCAGCGGAAACAGGGTGCCCTACGAGCAGTACTTC. The chain carries TRBV28 and TRBJ2-7; TRBD1 is a possible D gene (6 bases). The CDR3 covers 13 residues. The V end was cut by 8 bases, the J end by 2 bases, with 13 bases between. CDR1 and CDR2 (germline): MDHEN, SYDVKM.

This clone was observed once. The chain carries TRBV5-1 and TRBJ1-1; 10 bases line up with TRBD1. There are 14 residues in the CDR3. V lost 7 bases, J lost 0 bases, and 3 bases stayed unmatched. Germline V gene sequence: CDR1 SGHRS, CDR2 YFSETQ. The CDR3 sequence is CASSGQGLNTEAFF. DNA of the CDR3: TGCGCCAGCTCGGGACAGGGGCTGAACACTGAAGCTTTCTTT.

The J gene is TRBJ2-7, the V gene TRBV29-1, with 8 nucleotides matching TRBD1. The CDR3 consists of 14 residues. The V gene end was trimmed by 3 bases and the J gene end by 5 bases; junction bases not matched to a gene: 9. Per the germline V gene, CDR1 is SQVTM and CDR2 is ANQGSEA. The CDR3 coding sequence is TGCAGCGTTGAGAACAGGGGGTTCGAGGACGAGCAGTACTTC. This sequence encodes CSVENRGFEDEQYF.

The chain has TRBV4-1 and TRBJ2-7; D gene uncertain. Trimming cost V 0 bases and J 0 bases, with 18 bases left between them. CDR1 and CDR2 from the germline V gene are MGHRA and YSYEKL. There are 18 residues in the CDR3. CDR3 DNA sequence: TGCGCCAGCAGCCAAGAATCAGATAAACCGGGCCGCTCCTACGAGCAGTACTTC. Translating gives CASSQESDKPGRSYEQYF.

The chain uses TRBV6-6 and TRBJ2-2, with 8 bases matching TRBD1. CDR1 and CDR2 (germline): MNHNY, SVGAGI (reference sequence). This CDR3 spans 15 amino acids. Trimming at V came to 7 bases and at J to 3 bases, leaving 7 bases not matched to a gene. CDR3 protein: CASNPQGAHTGELFF. CDR3 sequence (DNA): TGTGCCAGCAACCCCCAGGGGGCGCACACCGGGGAGCTGTTTTTT.

This clone has only a few counts. This chain uses TRBV15 with TRBJ1-6, with TRBD1 matching 9 bases. V was clipped by 0 bases and J by 7 bases; unmatched bases: 7. Germline CDR1 and CDR2: LNHNV and YYDKDF (reference sequence). CDR3 length: 17 amino acids. The CDR3 DNA follows: TGTGCCACCAGCAGAGATGCCCTCGACAGGGGGAATTCACCCCTCCACTTT. Its protein is CATSRDALDRGNSPLHF.

The chain employs TRBV6-1 and TRBJ1-4; the D is unclear. This CDR3 is 14 amino acids long. Germline V gene data show CDR1 as MNHNS and CDR2 as SASEGT. V dropped 5 bases and J dropped 0 bases, with 7 bases sitting between them. CDR3 sequence (DNA): TGTGCCAGCAGTCTGATTACAACTAATGAAAAACTGTTTTTT. Its translation is CASSLITTNEKLFF.

CDR3 in DNA: TGTGCCAGCAGCCGAGGGGTAAACAATGAAAAACTGTTTTTT. Amino acids: CASSRGVNNEKLFF. The rearrangement links TRBV5-5 to TRBJ1-4; tentatively, D is TRBD1 (5 bases). V lost 4 bases, J lost 5 bases, and 12 bases lay in between. The CDR3 covers 14 residues. Germline values: CDR1 SGHKS, CDR2 YYEKEE (reference sequence).

This chain joins TRBV5-1 and TRBJ1-1; maybe TRBD1 (5 bases). CDR1 and CDR2 (germline): SGHRS, YFSETQ. V dropped 4 bases and J dropped 1 base, with 11 bases sitting between them. This CDR3 has 14 amino acids. The CDR3 loop reads CASSPGLGNTEAFF. The CDR3 DNA is TGCGCCAGCAGCCCAGGGTTAGGGAACACTGAAGCTTTCTTT. Based on the CDR3 plus reference TRBV5-1 and TRBJ1-1, the full variable domain is KAGVTQTPRYLIKTRGQQVTLSCSPISGHRSVSWYQQTPGQGLQFLFEYFSETQRNKGNFPGRFSGRQFSNSRSEMNVSTLELGDSALYLCASSPGLGNTEAFFGQGTRLTVV.

The V gene is TRBV7-3, the J gene TRBJ2-3; 9 nucleotides match TRBD2. Trimming removed 10 bases from V and 0 bases from J; junction bases left unmatched: 8. The CDR3 runs 15 residues. Per germline, CDR1 SGHTA and CDR2 FQGTGA. The chain's CDR3 is CATGVAGGSTDTQYF. CDR3 nucleotide sequence: TGTGCCACTGGTGTGGCGGGGGGGAGCACAGATACGCAGTATTTT.

The V gene is TRBV19, the J gene TRBJ2-1; a weak D match, TRBD1 (5 bases). CDR1 and CDR2 (germline): LNHDA, SQIVND (reference sequence). This CDR3 has 14 residues. V gave up 6 bases and J gave up 0 bases, with 9 bases separating them. CDR3 amino acids: CASSRQSSYNEQFF. CDR3 nucleotide sequence: TGTGCCAGTAGCCGACAGAGCTCCTACAATGAGCAGTTCTTC.

As DNA, the CDR3 is TGTGCCAGCAGTTACATCAGGGGCAATGAGCAGTTCTTC. Amino acid sequence: CASSYIRGNEQFF. The rearrangement joins TRBV6-5 to TRBJ2-1, with a possible D match to TRBD1 (6 bases). Germline V lookup: CDR1 MNHEY, CDR2 SVGAGI. V gave up 2 bases and J gave up 6 bases, with 8 bases separating them. CDR3 size: 13 residues.

This clone appeared a single time. The V gene is TRBV2, the J gene TRBJ1-1, with D unresolved. Trimming shortened V by 6 bases and J by 0 bases, and 14 bases separated the two germline ends. The CDR3 extends over 15 amino acids. CDR1 and CDR2 (germline): SNHLY, FYNNEI. The CDR3 reads CASSHRAGMNTEAFF. CDR3 nucleotide sequence: TGTGCCAGCAGCCACCGAGCCGGGATGAACACTGAAGCTTTCTTT.

The chain couples TRBV9 to TRBJ1-3; a weak D match, TRBD1 (5 bases). The germline gives CDR1 SGDLS, CDR2 YYNGEE. CDR3 length: 18 amino acids. The ends were cut back, 4 bases at V and 0 bases at J, with 20 bases in the middle. CDR3 amino acids: CASSPFGARDSSGNTIYF. In nucleotides, the CDR3 is TGTGCCAGCAGCCCCTTTGGGGCTCGAGATAGCTCTGGAAACACCATATATTTT. Supplemented by reference TRBV9 and TRBJ1-3, the full variable domain reads DSGVTQTPKHLITATGQRVTLRCSPRSGDLSVYWYQQSLDQGLQFLIQYYNGEERAKGNILERFSAQQFPDLHSELNLSSLELGDSALYFCASSPFGARDSSGNTIYFGEGSWLTVV.

CDR3 region: CASSTGTSAKETQYF. The DNA of the CDR3 is TGCGCCAGCAGCACCGGGACTAGCGCAAAAGAGACCCAGTACTTC. The chain employs TRBV5-1 and TRBJ2-5; TRBD2 matches at 10 bases. The germline CDR1 and CDR2 sequences are SGHRS and YFSETQ. The CDR3 consists of 15 residues. The ends lost 4 bases at V and 3 bases at J; junction bases unmatched: 6.

The V and J genes are TRBV19 and TRBJ2-2; TRBD1 or TRBD2 may be the D gene (6 bases each). Germline V gives CDR1 LNHDA, CDR2 SQIVND (reference sequence). The length of the CDR3 is 14 residues. The V end lost 8 bases, the J end lost 5 bases, and 15 bases lay between the germline ends. The CDR3: CASLGGASTGELFF. The CDR3 nucleotides read TGTGCCAGTCTCGGGGGCGCGTCAACCGGGGAGCTGTTTTTT.

V and J are TRBV28 and TRBJ2-2; the match to TRBD2 covers 10 bases. J was trimmed by 5 bases and V by 0 bases; bases with no gene match: 9. The CDR3 loop spans 18 amino acids. The germline CDR1 and CDR2 sequences are MDHEN and SYDVKM. The CDR3 sequence is CASSLWASGGTRTGELFF. The CDR3 DNA follows: TGTGCCAGCAGTTTATGGGCTAGCGGGGGAACGAGAACCGGGGAGCTGTTTTTT.

The chain joins TRBV25-1 to TRBJ2-7; D is tentatively TRBD1 or TRBD2 (6 bases each). Trimming pared 2 bases from V and 3 bases from J, leaving 17 bases between. This CDR3 contains 16 residues. Germline-derived CDR1 and CDR2 are MGHDK and SYGVNS. The CDR3 DNA sequence: TGTGCCAGCAGTGAAAGCCTCGGGGGCTCGGTCTACGAGCAGTACTTC. Translation: CASSESLGGSVYEQYF.

This rearrangement joins TRBV20-1 to TRBJ2-7; D unclear. Trimming cost V 6 bases and J 3 bases, with 9 bases left between them. CDR3 length: 11 residues. Looked up from germline, CDR1 is DFQATT and CDR2 is SNEGSKA (reference sequence). The CDR3 nucleotides read TGCAGTGCGGAAGAGAACTACGAGCAGTACTTC. The encoded protein is CSAEENYEQYF.

CDR3 DNA sequence: TGTGCCAGTAGCCCACGGGTGGAAGTGAACACTGAAGCTTTCTTT. Translating gives CASSPRVEVNTEAFF. The rearrangement uses TRBV19 and TRBJ1-1; D remains unclear. V lost 6 bases and J 0 bases, leaving 14 bases between the germline ends. Germline V lookup: CDR1 LNHDA, CDR2 SQIVND (reference sequence). This CDR3 is built from 15 residues.

This sequence joins TRBV18 and TRBJ2-7; TRBD2 aligns across 7 bases. The CDR3 length is 15 residues. Per the germline V gene, CDR1 is KGHSH and CDR2 is LQKENI. V shed 0 bases and J 6 bases; nucleotides not matched to a gene: 8. CDR3 DNA: TGTGCCAGCTCACCACCGTCGCGGGGGTCGGCCGAGCAGTACTTC. It specifies CASSPPSRGSAEQYF.

The rearrangement links TRBV6-5 to TRBJ2-5, with unresolved D. The CDR3 is 11 amino acids. The germline V gene encodes CDR1 MNHEY and CDR2 SVGAGI. V was pared by 8 bases and J by 2 bases, with 6 bases between. In nucleotides, the CDR3 is TGTGCCAGCGGCCAACAAGAGACCCAGTACTTC. Translating gives CASGQQETQYF.

The chain uses TRBV2 and TRBJ1-2, with 9 positions matching TRBD1. Losses at the gene ends were 3 bases for V and 4 bases for J; bases not matched to a gene: 6. Germline CDR1 SNHLY, CDR2 FYNNEI. CDR3 size: 15 residues. CDR3 region: CASSEGQGGRYGYTF. CDR3 coding DNA: TGTGCCAGCAGTGAGGGACAGGGAGGTCGCTATGGCTACACCTTC.